This T cell receptor (beta chain) was identified in a study of shared clonotypes between healthy human individuals (dated by TCRdb to about 2020). Context from the whole study: Three men and two women, aged 18 to 49 years, made up the cohort. Each donor's leukapheresis produced roughly between roughly 0.85 and 9.5 billion PBMCs. To estimate repertoire size and how much clonotype sharing occurs between individuals, the study deeply sequenced the blood TCR repertoires of five healthy adults. Libraries were prepared and TCR repertoires were sequenced by different laboratories using diverse techniques, in order to increase sequencing depth and limit assay-specific biases. Per donor, three plates each were used for CD4 naive and CD4 memory, two for CD8 naive, and one for CD8 memory. The full study reports these points: Naive subsets generally had larger estimated clonotype richness than memory subsets did. Sampling was restricted to blood, and TCR repertoires in tissues likely differ from the TCR repertoires found in blood. Incomplete sequencing was indicated by rarefaction of sorted-subset datasets, despite the large sequencing depth. Pairwise subsampling led to the expectation that sequencing depth would affect the degree of clonotype sharing among donors. Because the study included a small number of donors, the genetic and exposure-history diversity represented was limited. Sharing across a few donors was observed for around 4.8% of naive CD4, over 3% of naive CD8, 2.3% of memory CD4, and around 0.4% of memory CD8 clonotypes. Higher generation probabilities were observed for clonotypes shared by all four sorted-subset donors than for non-shared clonotypes.

Using the deep immunoSEQ assay, TCR CDR3 regions were amplified from genomic DNA by multiplex PCR. Genomic DNA extracted from each cell subset was distributed evenly over all wells of several immunoSEQ 96-well plates, and each plate served as one replicate. For sorted subsets, around 0.2 ug genomic DNA, equal to tens of thousands of T cell genomes, was loaded into each replicate PCR. Purified libraries were quantified with a Qubit 3.0 fluorometer, sized on a Bioanalyzer 2100, and re-quantified with the KAPA Library Quantification kit. Every immunoSEQ 96-well plate was sequenced on a separate single-read 150-cycle Illumina NextSeq 550 flow cell. The paper's processing steps were these. Because only junctional sequences without quality scores were contained in the immunoSEQ output, filtering matching that applied to full-length reads could not be performed. To assign V/J genes and CDR3, sequences were annotated using PyIR, a Python wrapper for IgBLAST v1.9, with IMGT germline references. Any read was removed if the V/J assignment was weak (E-value above 1e-6), the CDR3 was missing, or the read contained stop codons, out-of-frame junctions, or ambiguous translated residues. A V3J clonotype was defined by an identical inferred V gene, J gene, and CDR3 amino acid sequence. Percentage overlap between repertoires was calculated by dividing the number of shared unique clonotypes by the size of the smaller repertoire. Three approaches were used to assess repertoire richness: RTK rarefaction, the Chao1 estimator, and Recon v2.1 estimates of unobserved clonotypes. For all TCRbeta clonotypes obtained by the gDNA method from a handful of donors, generation probabilities were computed with OLGA. TCRdb carries this immuneACCESS record with in-frame sequences only. Its versions omit some clonotypes, under half of them owing to an unresolved V gene in the studies checked, with the rest unexplained. The V and J calls and clone size are taken from that table; D and trimming were inferred from the DNA. The sample includes approximately 600,000 clones, with 95% observed a single time. The ten largest clonotypes hold 0.11% of the sample.

For the CD8 naive samples, CD45RO-negative cells were positively selected for CCR7, yielding a CD45RA+CCR7+ population from which TemRA cells were excluded. Donors were healthy HIV-negative adults with no recently reported acute infections or vaccinations. Every donor was a Caucasian adult living in Nashville, Tennessee, USA. Blood was obtained by leukapheresis, after which PBMCs were separated by Ficoll-Histopaque density gradient centrifugation and cryopreserved in liquid nitrogen vapor phase. Purity and quantity of every magnetically sorted T cell population were checked by analytical flow cytometry. Genomic DNA was isolated from each sorted fraction and quantified by UV absorbance on a Nanodrop 2000c. About this clone itself: Its antigen remains undetermined. No quality values exist for individual bases; no much larger clone is one base distant.

The CDR3 contains 16 residues, cysteine and phenylalanine counted. The sequence is cut down to CDR3 DNA, 48 bases in frame from base 1. V trim: 1 base; J trim: 5 bases; unmatched bases: 11. CDR1 MDHEN and CDR2 SYDVKM were looked up in the germline V gene. This receptor was identified in a woman aged 30 to 39 in good health. The sequence is built from TRBV28 and TRBJ2-7, with 7 bases aligning to TRBD1. The sequenced sample consisted of naive CD8+ T cells sorted from blood. In the paper's terms, the cell subset or site label means: CD45RA+CCR7+. The DNA is TGTGCCAGCAGTTTATATCTGACAGGGAAGCCCCACGAGCAGTACTTC. Its translation is CASSLYLTGKPHEQYF.